A selection of T cell receptor beta chains follows, all from one sample in a study of cytomegalovirus exposure and HLA in healthy donors. TCRdb keeps only in-frame clones here, not all; method: immunoSEQ multiplex PCR. The sample lists 70,000 to 95,000 clones; roughly 79% were seen once. Sequenced input: PBMCs. These receptors were collected from a woman aged 30 to 39 in good health and CMV-seronegative. The CDR3 runs from the conserved cysteine through the conserved F or W. A D gene is named only where the DNA matches it firmly. Clone size appears in some rows only: once, few, many, or a class for an expanded clone.

J gene	clone size	D gene	V gene	CDR3 protein	CDR3 DNA
TRBJ2-3	few	NA	TRBV19	CASSIDGEGTDTQYF	TGTGCCAGTAGTATAGATGGGGAGGGCACAGATACGCAGTATTTT
TRBJ1-2	NA	TRBD1	TRBV18	CASSPRGLDGYTF	TGTGCCAGCTCACCGAGGGGGCTTGATGGCTACACCTTC
TRBJ2-3	NA	NA	TRBV20-1	CSVPSDTQYF	TGCAGTGTCCCGTCAGATACGCAGTATTTT
TRBJ2-1	NA	NA	TRBV5-4	CASSFGTSLGNEQFF	TGTGCCAGCAGCTTCGGGACAAGCCTTGGGAATGAGCAGTTCTTC
TRBJ1-5	few	TRBD1	TRBV6-1	CASSEKGRDRGYSNQPQHF	TGTGCCAGCAGTGAAAAGGGTCGGGACAGAGGATATAGCAATCAGCCCCAGCATTTT
TRBJ1-2	once	TRBD1	TRBV7-8	CASTSDRGFGYTF	TGTGCCAGCACCTCGGACAGGGGATTTGGCTACACCTTC
TRBJ1-5	NA	NA	TRBV6-1	CASSAGYSNQPQHF	TGTGCCAGCAGTGCAGGGTATAGCAATCAGCCCCAGCATTTT
TRBJ1-5	NA	TRBD1	TRBV7-8	CASSLFEGANQPQHF	TGTGCCAGCAGCTTATTTGAGGGGGCGAATCAGCCCCAGCATTTT
TRBJ2-3	NA	TRBD2	TRBV16	CASSRPGTSGTDTQYF	TGTGCCAGCAGCCGCCCCGGGACTAGCGGCACAGATACGCAGTATTTT
TRBJ2-7	few	TRBD2	TRBV15	CATSSWGRDEGYEQYF	TGTGCCACCAGCTCCTGGGGGAGGGATGAAGGCTACGAGCAGTACTTC
TRBJ1-1	NA	TRBD1	TRBV7-9	CASSLPGGMNTEAFF	TGTGCCAGCAGCTTACCAGGGGGAATGAACACTGAAGCTTTCTTT
TRBJ1-1	NA	NA	TRBV4-1	CASSQDPGGGTEAFF	TGCGCCAGCAGCCAAGATCCGGGCGGAGGCACTGAAGCTTTCTTT
TRBJ2-5	NA	TRBD2	TRBV28	CASSSGSLPEYF	TGTGCCAGCAGTAGCGGGAGCCTTCCCGAGTACTTC
TRBJ2-5	NA	TRBD2	TRBV9	CASSVGTSGEETQYF	TGTGCCAGCAGCGTAGGGACTAGCGGAGAAGAGACCCAGTACTTC
TRBJ2-1	NA	NA	TRBV9	CASSVGGASYNEQFF	TGTGCCAGCAGCGTAGGTGGGGCTAGCTACAATGAGCAGTTCTTC
TRBJ2-3	few	NA	TRBV28	CASSLSQAFTNTDTQYF	TGTGCCAGCAGTTTATCCCAGGCCTTCACAAACACAGATACGCAGTATTTT
TRBJ2-7	NA	TRBD2	TRBV2	CASTPGGGWDYEQYF	TGTGCCAGCACCCCCGGGGGGGGGTGGGACTACGAGCAGTACTTC
TRBJ1-3	NA	NA	TRBV6-1	CASRPGGGFGNTIYF	TGTGCCAGTAGGCCCGGTGGGGGGTTTGGAAACACCATATATTTT
TRBJ1-4	NA	TRBD1	TRBV6-6	CASSRQGGREKLFF	TGTGCCAGCAGTCGACAGGGGGGTAGGGAAAAACTGTTTTTT
TRBJ2-7	once	TRBD2	TRBV9	CASSVGLAGGTRSYEQYF	TGTGCCAGCAGCGTAGGGTTAGCGGGAGGAACAAGGTCCTACGAGCAGTACTTC
TRBJ1-3	NA	NA	TRBV5-1	CASSPSGEAGNTIYF	TGCGCCAGCAGCCCATCAGGGGAAGCTGGAAACACCATATATTTT
TRBJ1-5	NA	NA	TRBV2	CASSVQGMYQPQHF	TGTGCCAGCAGTGTGCAGGGCATGTATCAGCCCCAGCATTTT
TRBJ2-2	NA	TRBD2	TRBV4-1	CASSQDWDKAGDGTGELFF	TGCGCCAGCAGCCAAGATTGGGACAAAGCGGGAGACGGCACCGGGGAGCTGTTTTTT
TRBJ1-5	NA	TRBD1	TRBV18	CASSGDSSNQPQHF	TGTGCCAGCTCAGGGGACAGCAGCAATCAGCCCCAGCATTTT
TRBJ2-7	NA	TRBD1	TRBV5-1	CASSPRTGTSNEQYF	TGCGCCAGCAGCCCCCGGACAGGGACGAGCAACGAGCAGTACTTC
TRBJ1-1	NA	NA	TRBV5-8	CASGFPRVDGTEAFF	TGTGCCAGCGGCTTTCCCAGGGTGGATGGGACTGAAGCTTTCTTT
TRBJ2-1	NA	TRBD2	TRBV4-1	CASSHPGTSGPYNEQFF	TGCGCCAGCAGCCACCCCGGGACTAGCGGACCCTACAATGAGCAGTTCTTC
TRBJ2-5	NA	TRBD2	TRBV7-2	CASSPGLARSSYETQYF	TGTGCCAGCAGCCCGGGACTAGCCCGTTCTTCATATGAGACCCAGTACTTC
TRBJ2-7	NA	TRBD2	TRBV9	CASSVTGGEEQYF	TGTGCCAGCAGCGTTACGGGAGGGGAGGAGCAGTACTTC
TRBJ2-7	NA	NA	TRBV4-3	CATHAAGFSYEQYF	TGCGCCACACATGCGGCGGGATTCTCCTACGAGCAGTACTTC
TRBJ2-1	NA	TRBD2	TRBV5-1	CASSTTLAGALNEQFF	TGCGCCAGCAGCACCACCCTAGCGGGAGCTCTGAATGAGCAGTTCTTC
TRBJ2-2	NA	NA	TRBV9	CASSVGVNTGELFF	TGTGCCAGCAGCGTAGGAGTGAACACCGGGGAGCTGTTTTTT
TRBJ2-1	few	TRBD1	TRBV28	CASSSHWTGSSYNEQFF	TGTGCCAGCAGTTCACACTGGACAGGGAGCTCCTACAATGAGCAGTTCTTC
TRBJ1-4	NA	TRBD1	TRBV18	CASSPQGVTNEKLFF	TGTGCCAGCTCCCCACAGGGGGTCACTAATGAAAAACTGTTTTTT
TRBJ2-1	NA	TRBD2	TRBV6-4	CASPPVTSGRESSYNEQFF	TGTGCCAGCCCCCCAGTTACTAGCGGGAGGGAAAGCTCCTACAATGAGCAGTTCTTC
TRBJ2-7	NA	NA	TRBV13	CASSPPSRRIEQYF	TGTGCCAGCAGCCCCCCCTCGCGCCGCATCGAGCAGTACTTC
TRBJ2-7	NA	TRBD1	TRBV27	CASSPLGGQAGNEQYF	TGTGCCAGCAGCCCTTTGGGCGGACAGGCTGGCAACGAGCAGTACTTC
TRBJ1-4	once	NA	TRBV5-5	CASSSHSRTGEKLFF	TGTGCCAGCAGCTCCCACTCCCGAACAGGGGAAAAACTGTTTTTT
TRBJ2-1	NA	TRBD2	TRBV7-3	CASSLQTSGSKDGQFF	TGTGCCAGCAGCTTACAGACTAGCGGATCCAAGGATGGGCAGTTCTTC
TRBJ1-6	NA	NA	TRBV9	CASSGTTGNSPLHF	TGTGCCAGCAGCGGAACAACAGGCAATTCACCCCTCCACTTT
TRBJ2-5	NA	TRBD1	TRBV29-1	CSVGKDRGETQYF	TGCAGCGTGGGAAAGGACAGGGGCGAGACCCAGTACTTC
TRBJ1-2	NA	NA	TRBV6-1	CASSERESDGYTF	TGTGCCAGCAGTGAAAGGGAGTCTGATGGCTACACCTTC
TRBJ2-1	NA	TRBD1	TRBV7-6	CASSLTIGQGAFYNEQFF	TGTGCCAGCAGCTTGACCATAGGACAGGGGGCATTTTACAATGAGCAGTTCTTC
TRBJ1-2	NA	TRBD1	TRBV7-6	CASSLKTGTGYGYTF	TGTGCCAGCAGCTTAAAAACCGGGACAGGCTATGGCTACACCTTC
TRBJ2-7	NA	TRBD1	TRBV5-1	CASSRVKGADGHYEQYF	TGCGCCAGCAGCAGAGTTAAGGGGGCTGACGGCCACTACGAGCAGTACTTC
TRBJ2-1	once	NA	TRBV5-6	CASSLRQGYNEQFF	TGTGCCAGCAGCTTGCGCCAGGGATACAATGAGCAGTTCTTC